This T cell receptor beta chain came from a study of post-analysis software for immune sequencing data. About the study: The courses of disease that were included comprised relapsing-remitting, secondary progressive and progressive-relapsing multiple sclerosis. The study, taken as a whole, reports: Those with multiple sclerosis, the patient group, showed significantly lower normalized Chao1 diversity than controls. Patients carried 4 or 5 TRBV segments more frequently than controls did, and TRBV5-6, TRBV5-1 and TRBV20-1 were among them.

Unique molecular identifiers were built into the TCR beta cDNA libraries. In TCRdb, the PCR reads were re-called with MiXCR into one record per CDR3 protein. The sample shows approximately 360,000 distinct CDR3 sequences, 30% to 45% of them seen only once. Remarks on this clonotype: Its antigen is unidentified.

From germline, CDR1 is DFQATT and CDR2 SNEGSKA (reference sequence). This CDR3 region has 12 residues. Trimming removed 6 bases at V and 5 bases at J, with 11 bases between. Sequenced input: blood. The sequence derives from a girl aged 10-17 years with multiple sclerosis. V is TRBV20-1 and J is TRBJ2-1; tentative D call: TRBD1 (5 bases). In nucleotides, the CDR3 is TGCAGTGCGCCGGACACCAACAATGAGCAGTTCTTC. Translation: CSAPDTNNEQFF.